This T cell receptor beta chain was sequenced during a study of T cells in Graves' hyperthyroidism and ophthalmopathy. Study-level points and caveats: Ophthalmopathy was told apart from stable hyperthyroidism by a 13 V-J model.

This clonotype was observed many times. Its antigen remains unidentified. Clinical symptoms, serum thyroxine and TRAb, thyroid ultrasound and orbital computed tomography were used for the diagnoses. RNA transcripts provided the source from which TCR beta CDR3 regions were amplified. In the first-round RT-PCR of the TCR CDR3, the HTBI primer set was used. TCRdb passed the multiplex PCR reads through MiXCR, listing each CDR3 protein once. Of approximately 400,000 distinct CDR3 sequences in the sample, roughly 14% are singletons; the top ten hold around 20%. The clonotype originates from a woman younger than 45 with Graves' ophthalmopathy. Source material: blood.

CDR3 coding DNA: TGTGCCAGCAGTTTTATAGGACGCAACTACGAGCAGTACTTC. As protein: CASSFIGRNYEQYF. The chain couples TRBV28 to TRBJ2-7, with D unclear. Germline assignment: CDR1 MDHEN and CDR2 SYDVKM. V lost 3 bases and J 3 bases, leaving 12 bases between the germline ends. CDR3 length: 14 residues.